The T cell receptor beta chain under discussion was sequenced for a study of CD8 T cells in Susac syndrome. Study information: Treatment status at blood draw for the Susac syndrome patients was therapy-naive, corticosteroids, or intravenous immunoglobulin alone.

Regarding this clonotype: Its antigen is unknown.

The V gene's germline CDR1 is MGHRA and CDR2 YSYEKL. V gave up 1 base and J gave up 2 bases; unmatched junction bases: 9. The CDR3 length is 18 residues. The study, taken as a whole, reports: Susac syndrome CD4+ T cell repertoires showed no clonal expansion.

Each Susac syndrome patient had definite or probable disease by recently defined criteria. RNA, at roughly 0.5 to 1 ug, was reverse transcribed with random hexamers. The method of amplification for TCR beta CDR3 was immunoSEQ multiplex PCR, covering 54 Vbeta and 13 Jbeta. MiXCR was run by TCRdb on the immunoSEQ multiplex PCR reads, yielding one entry per CDR3 protein. The sample includes approximately 190,000 distinct CDR3 sequences, almost 96% of them seen just once. The TCR comes from a human donor with Susac syndrome. This sequence joins TRBV4-1 and TRBJ2-1; TRBD2 agrees at 9 bases. The sample was CD4+ T cells from PBMCs. The CDR3 DNA is TGCGCCAGCAGCCAAGGGCTGGCTAGCGGGACAACCTACAATGAGCAGTTCTTC. Residues: CASSQGLASGTTYNEQFF.